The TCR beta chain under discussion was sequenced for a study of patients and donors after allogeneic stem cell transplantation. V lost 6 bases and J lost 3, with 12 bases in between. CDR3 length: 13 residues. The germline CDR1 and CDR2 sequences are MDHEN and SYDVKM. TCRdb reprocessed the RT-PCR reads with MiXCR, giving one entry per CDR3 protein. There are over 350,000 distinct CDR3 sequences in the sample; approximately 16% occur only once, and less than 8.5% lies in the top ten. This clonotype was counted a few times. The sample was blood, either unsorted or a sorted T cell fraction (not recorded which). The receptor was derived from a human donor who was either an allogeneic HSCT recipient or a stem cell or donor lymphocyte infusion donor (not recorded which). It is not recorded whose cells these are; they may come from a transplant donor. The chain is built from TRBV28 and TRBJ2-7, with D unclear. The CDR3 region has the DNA TGTGCCAGCAGACCGAGAGTCCTCTACGAGCAGTACTTC. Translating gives CASRPRVLYEQYF.